This entry lists 29 T cell receptor beta chains sequenced from one sample in a study of healthy donors' naive CD4 and CD8 T cells. Each TCR library used approximately 500 ng of total RNA and a linear amplification protocol. TCRdb re-called the reads through MiXCR, storing one row per CDR3 protein. This table has about 180,000 distinct CDR3 sequences, under 85% appearing once. The source material was naive CD4+ and CD8+ T cells sorted from blood, pooled from several donors. The receptors here all came from a pool of human donors in good health; the sample pools cells from several healthy donors.

The chain combines TRBV29-1 with TRBJ2-1; D possibly corresponds to TRBD2 (5 bases). This CDR3 contains 15 residues. Trimming took off 6 bases at V and 6 bases at J, with 21 bases between the two ends. In germline, CDR1 is SQVTM, CDR2 ANQGSEA. The CDR3 loop is CSVPTQSTRGNEQFF. The CDR3 nucleotides read TGCAGCGTCCCTACTCAATCTACCCGGGGCAATGAGCAGTTCTTC.

This clonotype was observed many times. The CDR3 sequence: CASKPGHLSSYEQYF. The CDR3, as DNA: TGTGCCAGTAAACCGGGACACCTGAGCTCCTACGAGCAGTACTTC. The chain joins TRBV19 to TRBJ2-7; D is possibly TRBD1 (6 bases). Germline loops: CDR1 LNHDA, CDR2 SQIVND (reference sequence). The germline V and J ends were trimmed by 7 bases and 0 bases, with 16 bases remaining between them. The CDR3 totals 15 residues.

This clonotype was seen more than once but under ten times. V usage is TRBV6-2 or TRBV6-3 and J usage is TRBJ2-7; TRBD1 agrees at 8 bases. The CDR3 has 14 amino acids. Per the germline V gene, CDR1 is MNHEY and CDR2 is SVGEGT. The V segment lost 5 bases and the J segment 4 bases; nucleotides outside the gene matches: 7. This CDR3 is CASSLQGGPYEQYF. The CDR3 DNA follows: TGTGCCAGCAGTCTACAGGGGGGACCTTACGAGCAGTACTTC.

V gene TRBV6-1 combines with J gene TRBJ2-5, with D possibly being TRBD1 (5 bases). Germline CDR1 and CDR2: MNHNS and SASEGT. The CDR3 loop spans 16 amino acids. V was pared by 4 bases and J by 7 bases, with 22 bases between. This CDR3 reads CASSGYRTMTVGTQYF. The CDR3 bases are TGTGCCAGCAGTGGGTACAGGACGATGACGGTGGGGACCCAGTACTTC.

The genes are TRBV29-1 and TRBJ2-7, with TRBD1 identical over 9 bases. Per the germline V gene, CDR1 is SQVTM and CDR2 is ANQGSEA. The CDR3 loop spans 14 amino acids. V lost 0 bases, J lost 5 bases, and 5 bases stayed unmatched. CDR3 coding DNA: TGCAGCGTTGAAGATGGGGACAGGGTAAACGAGCAGTACTTC. This sequence encodes CSVEDGDRVNEQYF.

The chain has TRBV6-1 and TRBJ1-5; the match to TRBD1 covers 9 bases. The CDR3 sequence is 15 residues long. Germline CDR1 reads MNHNS; CDR2 reads SASEGT. The V and J ends lost 4 bases and 7 bases, in that order; junction bases with no gene match: 8. As DNA, the CDR3 is TGTGCCAGCAGTGCGTATACAGGGGGCCGACAGCCCCAGCATTTT. Protein product: CASSAYTGGRQPQHF.

J is TRBJ2-7 and V is TRBV15; D is undetermined. This CDR3 is 12 amino acids long. Per the germline V gene, CDR1 is LNHNV and CDR2 is YYDKDF (reference sequence). The V end lost 5 bases, the J end lost 3 bases, and 8 bases lay between the germline ends. CDR3 region: CATSESGYEQYF. The CDR3 DNA reads as TGTGCCACCAGCGAAAGTGGCTACGAGCAGTACTTC. Combining the CDR3 with reference TRBV15 and TRBJ2-7 gives the whole variable domain DAMVIQNPRYQVTQFGKPVTLSCSQTLNHNVMYWYQQKSSQAPKLLFHYYDKDFNNEADTPDNFQSRRPNTSFCFLDIRSPGLGDTAMYLCATSESGYEQYFGPGTRLTVT.

This clonotype was detected a few times. The rearrangement joins TRBV5-4 to TRBJ1-6; the match to TRBD1 covers 8 bases. The CDR3 contains 14 residues. Germline trimming cut 4 bases from V and 10 bases from J; bases unmatched to any gene: 7. Germline V CDR1 and CDR2: SGHNT, YYREEE (reference sequence). The CDR3 here is CASSQGQAGSPLHF. As DNA, the CDR3 is TGTGCCAGCAGCCAGGGACAGGCTGGGTCACCCCTCCACTTT.

This chain links TRBV29-1 with TRBJ2-4; TRBD2 matches 7 bases. There are 13 residues in the CDR3. Germline V gene sequence: CDR1 SQVTM, CDR2 ANQGSEA. Germline trimming cut 3 bases from V and 3 bases from J; bases unmatched to any gene: 2. The CDR3 region is CSVDERDKNIQYF. In DNA form, the CDR3 reads TGCAGCGTTGACGAGCGGGACAAAAACATTCAGTACTTC.

The chain carries TRBV11-1 and TRBJ2-7; the D is unclear. Germline assignment: CDR1 SGHAT and CDR2 FQDESV (reference sequence). CDR3 length equals 15 residues. The ends were cut back, 0 bases at V and 0 bases at J, with 9 bases in the middle. CDR3 sequence (DNA): TGTGCCAGCAGCTTAGCGGCAATTGCCTCCTACGAGCAGTACTTC. Its translation is CASSLAAIASYEQYF.

The J gene is TRBJ1-1, the V gene TRBV19; D is uncertain. This CDR3 has 14 amino acids. With 3 bases removed from V and 0 bases from J, the gap between germline ends came to 8 bases. CDR1 is LNHDA, CDR2 SQIVND, per germline (reference sequence). CDR3 protein: CASSMRRVNTEAFF. As DNA, the CDR3 is TGTGCCAGTAGTATGCGGAGGGTGAACACTGAAGCTTTCTTT.

The V gene is TRBV20-1, the J gene TRBJ2-5; TRBD2 matches at 9 bases. Germline assignment: CDR1 DFQATT and CDR2 SNEGSKA (reference sequence). V lost 0 bases, J lost 5 bases, and 7 bases stayed unmatched. The CDR3 is 15 amino acids. The CDR3 DNA follows: TGCAGTGCTAGAGATGGCGGGAGGGCCGGGGAGACCCAGTACTTC. It yields the protein CSARDGGRAGETQYF.

The chain carries TRBV5-1 and TRBJ2-1; 8 nucleotides agree with TRBD2. From germline, CDR1 is SGHRS and CDR2 YFSETQ. CDR3 size: 15 residues. Losses at the gene ends were 1 base for V and 8 bases for J; bases not matched to a gene: 8. For the CDR3, the DNA is TGCGCCAGCAGCTTGCGTCCGGGAGGGGATTATGAGCAGTTCTTC. Translation gives CASSLRPGGDYEQFF.

The gene calls are TRBV3-1 and TRBJ2-5; no reliable D call. V was clipped by 0 bases and J by 5 bases, with 16 bases between them. CDR3 size: 16 residues. Germline values: CDR1 LGHDT, CDR2 YNNKEL (reference sequence). The CDR3 here is CASSQDPSVGRETQYF. The CDR3 region has the DNA TGTGCCAGCAGCCAAGACCCTAGTGTCGGAAGGGAGACCCAGTACTTC.

The count of this clonotype is one. One end of the junction does not line up with germline, which may come from a read error. V usage is TRBV27 and J usage is TRBJ2-7, with 7 positions matching TRBD1. CDR1 is MNHEY and CDR2 is SMNVEV in the germline V gene (reference sequence). The CDR3 runs 15 residues. CDR3 DNA: TGTGCCCGCAGTCTCAGACAGGGACGGTGGGACGAGCAGTACTTC. Translating it yields CARSLRQGRWDEQYF.

This chain links TRBV30 with TRBJ2-1; 9 bases align to TRBD2. The CDR3 is made up of 21 amino acids. CDR1 and CDR2 from the germline V gene are GTSNPN and SVGIG (reference sequence). Trimming cost V 3 bases and J 4 bases; bases outside gene matches: 25. DNA of the CDR3: TGTGCCTGGAGGGCACTAGCGGGTGGGGGTGGCGGACACATCGGGTACAATGAGCAGTTCTTC. This translates into CAWRALAGGGGGHIGYNEQFF.

The chain recombines TRBV19 with TRBJ1-5; no firm D call. The CDR3 contains 14 residues. The V and J ends lost 1 base and 2 bases respectively, with 6 bases between them. Per germline, CDR1 LNHDA and CDR2 SQIVND (reference sequence). In DNA, the CDR3 is TGTGCCAGTAGTATAGGGCAGGGCAATCAGCCCCAGCATTTT. Encoded protein: CASSIGQGNQPQHF.

The V gene is TRBV12-5, the J gene TRBJ2-1; 7 bases line up with TRBD1. The germline V gene has CDR1 LGHNT and CDR2 FRNRAP. The CDR3 has 14 residues. Trimming took 1 base from V and 4 from J; bases not matched to a gene: 1. CDR3 protein: CASGLGQGYNEQFF. The CDR3 DNA reads as TGTGCTAGTGGTTTGGGACAGGGATACAATGAGCAGTTCTTC. Together with reference TRBV12-5 and TRBJ2-1, the CDR3 gives the full variable domain: DARVTQTPRHKVTEMGQEVTMRCQPILGHNTVFWYRQTMMQGLELLAYFRNRAPLDDSGMPKDRFSAEMPDATLATLKIQPSEPRDSAVYFCASGLGQGYNEQFFGPGTRLTVL.

The table lists this clonotype with a few counts. The V gene is TRBV29-1, the J gene TRBJ2-3; possibly TRBD2 for D (5 bases). This CDR3 is 13 amino acids long. The V end lost 7 bases, the J end lost 4 bases, and 15 bases lay between the germline ends. CDR1 SQVTM and CDR2 ANQGSEA come from the germline V gene. The CDR3 is CSARTSEADTQYF. CDR3 sequence (DNA): TGCAGCGCCCGGACTTCGGAGGCAGATACGCAGTATTTT.

In this sample, this clonotype turned up a few times. The chain links TRBV5-1 to TRBJ2-5; D unclear. CDR3 length equals 13 residues. V was cut by 1 base and J by 4 bases, with 8 bases left in between. The germline gives CDR1 SGHRS, CDR2 YFSETQ. The chain's CDR3 is CASSLIGTETQYF. The CDR3, as DNA: TGCGCCAGCAGCTTGATTGGTACAGAGACCCAGTACTTC.

The chain recombines TRBV6-2 or TRBV6-3 with TRBJ2-7; D gene uncertain. The CDR3 spans 14 residues. From germline, CDR1 is MNHEY and CDR2 SVGEGT. The ends were cut back, 4 bases at V and 3 bases at J, with 13 bases in the middle. The CDR3 here is CASSLIEGLYEQYF. CDR3 DNA sequence: TGTGCCAGCAGTTTGATTGAAGGCCTCTACGAGCAGTACTTC.

The gene calls are TRBV20-1 and TRBJ2-5; D might be TRBD1 (6 bases). The germline V gene encodes CDR1 DFQATT and CDR2 SNEGSKA (reference sequence). The CDR3 extends over 16 amino acids. V lost 1 base and J lost 2, with 17 bases in between. In DNA form, the CDR3 reads TGCAGTGCTAGAGGGTACAGGGTGATCGGACAAGAGACCCAGTACTTC. Protein: CSARGYRVIGQETQYF.

The V gene is TRBV19, the J gene TRBJ2-1, with 9 bases that match TRBD1. The CDR3 has 17 residues. Germline CDR1 is LNHDA and CDR2 is SQIVND (reference sequence). V gave up 4 bases and J gave up 3 bases; unmatched junction bases: 10. The CDR3 protein is CASSKGTGNSLYNEQFF. In DNA, the CDR3 is TGTGCCAGTAGTAAAGGGACAGGGAATAGCCTCTACAATGAGCAGTTCTTC.

The rearrangement joins TRBV29-1 to TRBJ2-1, with D unresolved. The CDR3 runs 14 residues. CDR1 is SQVTM, CDR2 ANQGSEA, per germline. Trimming took 7 bases from V and 4 from J, leaving 17 bases between them. CDR3 coding DNA: TGCAGCGCCCCGGGCCTTCTGTCGTACAATGAGCAGTTCTTC. This sequence encodes CSAPGLLSYNEQFF.

The J gene is TRBJ1-5, the V gene TRBV20-1, with a possible D match to TRBD1 (5 bases). The CDR3 runs to 12 residues. Trimming removed 4 bases at V and 3 bases at J, with 7 bases between. CDR1 and CDR2 from the germline V gene are DFQATT and SNEGSKA (reference sequence). This chain's CDR3 is CSATQANQPQHF. CDR3 in DNA: TGCAGTGCTACACAGGCCAATCAGCCCCAGCATTTT.

The chain employs TRBV5-4 and TRBJ1-2; D is unclear. CDR1 and CDR2 from the germline V gene are SGHNT and YYREEE (reference sequence). The CDR3 covers 14 residues. V gave up 1 base and J gave up 6 bases, with 13 bases separating them. CDR3 amino acids: CASSLRVESDGYTF. CDR3 bases: TGTGCCAGCAGCTTGAGGGTTGAATCCGATGGCTACACCTTC.

The V call is TRBV14, the J call TRBJ2-3, with no clear D. CDR3 length: 13 residues. Trimming pared 4 bases from V and 6 bases from J, leaving 11 bases between. The germline V gene has CDR1 SGHDN and CDR2 FVKESK. This CDR3 reads CASSPVWVDTQYF. CDR3 bases: TGTGCCAGCAGCCCAGTATGGGTCGATACGCAGTATTTT.

This clonotype appeared once. The chain has TRBV6-5 and TRBJ2-7, with 10 bases aligning to TRBD1. The germline V gene encodes CDR1 MNHEY and CDR2 SVGAGI. The CDR3 has 15 amino acids. With 7 bases clipped from V and 5 bases from J, the junction kept 11 bases outside the gene matches. The CDR3 coding sequence is TGTGCCAGCACTAACACCCGGGGACAGGGGAACGAGCAGTACTTC. The encoded protein is CASTNTRGQGNEQYF.

This chain uses TRBV19 with TRBJ2-1; 11 bases fit TRBD2. Germline loops: CDR1 LNHDA, CDR2 SQIVND (reference sequence). This CDR3 comprises 17 residues. After removal of 5 bases from V and 4 bases from J, the junction contained 10 bases not matched to a gene. The CDR3 reads CASSGSGRAGGYNEQFF. CDR3 sequence (DNA): TGTGCCAGTAGTGGTAGCGGGAGGGCAGGTGGGTACAATGAGCAGTTCTTC.